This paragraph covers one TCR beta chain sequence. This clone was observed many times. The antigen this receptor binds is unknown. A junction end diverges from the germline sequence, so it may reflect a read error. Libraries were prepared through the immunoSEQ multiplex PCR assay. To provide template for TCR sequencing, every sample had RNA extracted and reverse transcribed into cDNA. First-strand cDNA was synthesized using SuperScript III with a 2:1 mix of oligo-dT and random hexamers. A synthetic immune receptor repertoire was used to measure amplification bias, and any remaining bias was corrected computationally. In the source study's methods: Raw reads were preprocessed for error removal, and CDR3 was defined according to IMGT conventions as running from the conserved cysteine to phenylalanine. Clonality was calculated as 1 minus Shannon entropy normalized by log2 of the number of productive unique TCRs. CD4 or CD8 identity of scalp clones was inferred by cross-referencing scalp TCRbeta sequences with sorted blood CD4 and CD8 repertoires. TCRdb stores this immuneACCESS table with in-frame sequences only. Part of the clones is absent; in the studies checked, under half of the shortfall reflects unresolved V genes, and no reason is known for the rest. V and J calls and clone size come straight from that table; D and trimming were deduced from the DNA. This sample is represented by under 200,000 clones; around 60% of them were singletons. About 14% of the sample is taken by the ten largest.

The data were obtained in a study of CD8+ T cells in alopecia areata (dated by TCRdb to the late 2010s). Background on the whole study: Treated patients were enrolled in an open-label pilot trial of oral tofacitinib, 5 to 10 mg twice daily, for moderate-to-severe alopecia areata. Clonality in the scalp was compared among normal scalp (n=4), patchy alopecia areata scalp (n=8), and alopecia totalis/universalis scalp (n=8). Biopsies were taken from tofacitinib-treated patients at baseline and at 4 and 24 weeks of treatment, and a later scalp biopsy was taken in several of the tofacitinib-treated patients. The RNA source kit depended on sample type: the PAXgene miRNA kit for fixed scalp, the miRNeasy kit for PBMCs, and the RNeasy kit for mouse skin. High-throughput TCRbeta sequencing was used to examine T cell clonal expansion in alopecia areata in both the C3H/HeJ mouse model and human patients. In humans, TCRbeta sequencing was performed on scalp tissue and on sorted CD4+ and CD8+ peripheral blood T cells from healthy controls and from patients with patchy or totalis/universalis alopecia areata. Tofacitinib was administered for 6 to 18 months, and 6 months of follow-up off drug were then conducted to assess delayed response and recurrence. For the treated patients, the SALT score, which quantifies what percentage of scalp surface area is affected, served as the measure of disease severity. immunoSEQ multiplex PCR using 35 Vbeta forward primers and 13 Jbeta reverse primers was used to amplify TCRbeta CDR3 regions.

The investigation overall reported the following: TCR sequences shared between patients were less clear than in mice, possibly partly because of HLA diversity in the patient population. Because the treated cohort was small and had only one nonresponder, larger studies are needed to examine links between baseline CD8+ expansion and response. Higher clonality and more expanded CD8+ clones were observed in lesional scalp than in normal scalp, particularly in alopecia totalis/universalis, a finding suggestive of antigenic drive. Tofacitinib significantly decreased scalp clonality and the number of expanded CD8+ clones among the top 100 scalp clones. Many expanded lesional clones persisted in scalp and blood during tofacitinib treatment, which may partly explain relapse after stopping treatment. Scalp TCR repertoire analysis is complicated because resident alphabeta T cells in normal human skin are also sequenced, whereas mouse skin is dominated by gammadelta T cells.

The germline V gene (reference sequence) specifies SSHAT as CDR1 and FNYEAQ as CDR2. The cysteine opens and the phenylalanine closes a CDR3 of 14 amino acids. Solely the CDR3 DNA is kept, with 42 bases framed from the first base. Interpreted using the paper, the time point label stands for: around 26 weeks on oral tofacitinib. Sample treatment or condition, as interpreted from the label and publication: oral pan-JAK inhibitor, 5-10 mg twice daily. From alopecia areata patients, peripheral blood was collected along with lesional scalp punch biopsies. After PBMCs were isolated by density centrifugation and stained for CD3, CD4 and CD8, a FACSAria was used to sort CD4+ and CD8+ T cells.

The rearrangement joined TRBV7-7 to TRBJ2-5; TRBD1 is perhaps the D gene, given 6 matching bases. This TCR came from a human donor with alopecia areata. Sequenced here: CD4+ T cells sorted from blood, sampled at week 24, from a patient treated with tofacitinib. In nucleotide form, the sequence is TGTGCTAGCAGCTCTGGTACAGGGCCAGGGACCCAGTACTTC. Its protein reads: CASSSGTGPGTQYF.